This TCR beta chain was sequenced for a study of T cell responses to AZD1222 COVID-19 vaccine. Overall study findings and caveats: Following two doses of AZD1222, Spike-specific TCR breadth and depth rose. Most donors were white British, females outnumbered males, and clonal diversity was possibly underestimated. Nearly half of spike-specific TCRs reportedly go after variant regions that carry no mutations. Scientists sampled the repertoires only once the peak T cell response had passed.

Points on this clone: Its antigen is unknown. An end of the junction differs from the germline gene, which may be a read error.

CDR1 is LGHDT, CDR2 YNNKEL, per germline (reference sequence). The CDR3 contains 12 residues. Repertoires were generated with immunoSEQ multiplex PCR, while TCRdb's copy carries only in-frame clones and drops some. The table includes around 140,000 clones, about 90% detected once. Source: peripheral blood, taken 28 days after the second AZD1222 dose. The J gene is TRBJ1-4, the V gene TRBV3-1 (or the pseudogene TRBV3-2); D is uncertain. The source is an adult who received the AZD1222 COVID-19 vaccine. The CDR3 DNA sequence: TGTGCCAGCAGCCAGGTGGGCGGTCAGCTCGATTTT. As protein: CASSQVGGQLDF.